Reported below is one TCR beta chain. This clonotype occurred a few times. Its antigen specificity is not known. No clone much larger than this one lies a single base away; base qualities are absent. The sequencing machine was an Illumina NovaSeq 6000. TCRalpha and TCRbeta cDNA libraries were built by 5'RACE with constant-segment primers, adding sample barcodes and unique molecular identifiers. Trizol reagent was used to extract RNA from every sample. Library amplification was performed in two PCR steps, and a second sample barcode and Illumina TruSeq adapters were introduced in the second step. Libraries were sequenced on an Illumina NovaSeq with 2 x 150 bp paired-end reads. The original pipeline was this. The reads were demultiplexed and collapsed into UMI-guided consensus sequences using migec v1.2.7. Using mixcr v2.1.11, UMI consensuses were aligned to TRA and TRB V and J templates and then assembled into clonotypes. Expanded or contracted clonotypes were those called significant by both edgeR and NoisET, with noise models trained on biological replicates. edgeR calls used a false discovery rate-adjusted p below 0.01 and a log2 fold-change threshold of 1. As an exploratory analysis of dynamics, max-normalized trajectories of the 1000 most abundant clonotypes were examined by PCA with hierarchical clustering. Separately sequenced CD4+ and CD8+ repertoires were used to assign the CD4 or CD8 phenotype of responding clones. TCRdb reanalyzed the raw reads on its own, using fastp at Q25 for trimming and MiXCR for clone calling, and kept in-frame beta chains. All rows with the same CDR3 protein become a single entry with the most common DNA and genes. TCRdb assigned the V and J calls; the authors' analysis was not used. The sample table holds about 180,000 distinct CDR3 sequences, of which around 20% were seen once. The ten largest clones take up roughly 3.8% of the sample.

Ficoll-Paque density gradient centrifugation was used to isolate PBMCs. This specimen comes from a study of T-cell memory formation after mild COVID-19 (dated by TCRdb to the early 2020s). Regarding the research as a whole: TCR sequence clusters from the two donors were found to be largely donor specific. Two young, previously healthy adult volunteers, one female and one male, were included in the cohort. Longitudinal TCRalpha and TCRbeta repertoire sequencing tracked T-cell clones expanding and contracting after mild COVID-19 in two donors.

The germline V gene (reference sequence) supplies CDR1 DFQATT and CDR2 SNEGSKA. The germline ends are 17 bases apart after V is trimmed by 6 bases and J by 1 base. Including the terminal cysteine and phenylalanine, the CDR3 comprises 15 residues. The sequence is cut down to CDR3 DNA, 45 bases in frame from base 1. General study outcomes and caveats: Contracting CD4+ clones turned up mainly in the CM and EM memory subsets, whereas EMRA was where CD8+ clones were enriched. Clones that contracted from day 15 to 85 showed balanced CD4/CD8 phenotypes, whereas a second wave of clones that expanded from day 15 to 37 leaned towards CD4+. The study covered only a couple of mild cases, and larger cohorts including severe cases with pre-infection samples were considered necessary. SARS-CoV-2 specificity of the second-wave clones peaking on day 37 was not confirmed. The detection of some responding clones in pre-infection memory suggests that pre-existing cross-reactive memory T cells joined the SARS-CoV-2 response.

Sequencing used PBMCs or a T cell subset sorted from them (not recorded which). The TCR sequence derives from a young man who had mild COVID-19 (a few samples of this study predate the infection). The sample titles of this study are shuffled in the database, so cell type and time point are left out; the donor was told from shared clones. This receptor chain uses TRBV20-1 and TRBJ2-3; the D gene remains uncertain. The nucleotide sequence is TGCAGTGCCAGTCAAAGGGTATGGGGCACAGATACGCAGTATTTT. Its product reads: CSASQRVWGTDTQYF.